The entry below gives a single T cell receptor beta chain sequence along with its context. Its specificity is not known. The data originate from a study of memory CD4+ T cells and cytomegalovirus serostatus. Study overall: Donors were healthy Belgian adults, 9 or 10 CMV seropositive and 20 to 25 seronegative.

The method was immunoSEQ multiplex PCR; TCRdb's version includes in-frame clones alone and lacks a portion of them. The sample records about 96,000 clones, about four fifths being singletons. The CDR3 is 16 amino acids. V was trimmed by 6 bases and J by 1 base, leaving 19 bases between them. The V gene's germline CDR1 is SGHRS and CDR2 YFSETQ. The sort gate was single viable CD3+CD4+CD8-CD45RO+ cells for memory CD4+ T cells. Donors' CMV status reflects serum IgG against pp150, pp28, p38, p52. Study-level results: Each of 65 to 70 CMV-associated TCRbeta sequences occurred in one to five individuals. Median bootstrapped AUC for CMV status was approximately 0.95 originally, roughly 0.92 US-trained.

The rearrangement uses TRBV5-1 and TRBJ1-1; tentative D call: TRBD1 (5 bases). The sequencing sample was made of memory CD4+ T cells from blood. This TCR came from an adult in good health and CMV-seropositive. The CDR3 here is CASTPREGRGNTEAFF. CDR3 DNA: TGCGCCAGCACCCCAAGGGAGGGAAGGGGGAACACTGAAGCTTTCTTT. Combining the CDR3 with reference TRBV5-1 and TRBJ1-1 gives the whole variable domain KAGVTQTPRYLIKTRGQQVTLSCSPISGHRSVSWYQQTPGQGLQFLFEYFSETQRNKGNFPGRFSGRQFSNSRSEMNVSTLELGDSALYLCASTPREGRGNTEAFFGQGTRLTVV.